This T cell receptor (beta chain) was found in a study of OX40 agonist ivuxolimab in advanced cancers. Germline-derived CDR1 and CDR2 are MNHNS and SASEGT. The length of the CDR3 is 14 residues. J was trimmed by 3 bases and V by 5 bases; bases with no gene match: 6. This clone was recorded once. Sequencing used immunoSEQ multiplex PCR; TCRdb keeps in-frame clones, though not all of them. The sample has 70,000 to 85,000 clones; 70% to 90% are singletons. The starting material was CD4+ or CD8+ T cells sorted from blood, obtained in a trial of the OX40 agonist ivuxolimab. This sequence joins TRBV6-1 and TRBJ1-2, with TRBD1 matching over 7 bases. The sequence was collected from an adult with an advanced solid tumor such as melanoma, head and neck, liver or kidney cancer. The CDR3, as DNA: TGTGCCAGCAGTAGGGGGCGCGTCGACTATGGCTACACCTTC. Protein product: CASSRGRVDYGYTF.